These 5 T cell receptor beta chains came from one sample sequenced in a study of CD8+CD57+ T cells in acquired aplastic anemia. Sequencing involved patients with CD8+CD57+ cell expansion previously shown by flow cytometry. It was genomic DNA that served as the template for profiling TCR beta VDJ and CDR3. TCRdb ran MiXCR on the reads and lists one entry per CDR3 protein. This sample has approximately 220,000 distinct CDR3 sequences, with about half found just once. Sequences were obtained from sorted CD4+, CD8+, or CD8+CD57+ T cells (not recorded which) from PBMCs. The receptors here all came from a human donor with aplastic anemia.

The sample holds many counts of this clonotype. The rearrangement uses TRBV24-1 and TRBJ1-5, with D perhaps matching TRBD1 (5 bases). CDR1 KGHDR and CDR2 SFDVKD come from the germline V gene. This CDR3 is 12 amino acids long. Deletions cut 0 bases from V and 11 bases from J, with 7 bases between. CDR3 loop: CATSDLGGTQHF. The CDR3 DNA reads TGTGCCACCAGTGATTTGGGGGGAACCCAGCATTTT.

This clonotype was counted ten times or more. CDR3 protein: CASSLRAGEQFF. CDR3 DNA: TGTGCCAGCAGCTTAAGGGCTGGTGAGCAGTTCTTC. The chain combines TRBV11-3 with TRBJ2-1; D remains ambiguous. Trimming shortened V by 2 bases and J by 9 bases, and 8 bases separated the two germline ends. This CDR3 is 12 amino acids long. Germline V lookup: CDR1 SGHNT, CDR2 YENEEA.

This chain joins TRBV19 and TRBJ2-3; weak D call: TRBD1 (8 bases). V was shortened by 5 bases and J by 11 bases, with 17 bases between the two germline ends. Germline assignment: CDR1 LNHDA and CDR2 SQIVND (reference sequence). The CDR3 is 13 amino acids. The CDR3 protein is CASSQQGGHMQYF. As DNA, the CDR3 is TGTGCCAGTAGTCAACAGGGGGGGCATATGCAGTATTTT. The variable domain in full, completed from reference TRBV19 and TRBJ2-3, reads DGGITQSPKYLFRKEGQNVTLSCEQNLNHDAMYWYRQDPGQGLRLIYYSQIVNDFQKGDIAEGYSVSREKKESFPLTVTSAQKNPTAFYLCASSQQGGHMQYFGPGTRLTVL.

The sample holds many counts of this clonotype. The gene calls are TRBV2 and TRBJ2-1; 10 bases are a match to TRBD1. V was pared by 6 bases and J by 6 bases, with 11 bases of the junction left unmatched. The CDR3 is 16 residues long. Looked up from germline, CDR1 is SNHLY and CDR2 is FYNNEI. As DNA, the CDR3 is TGTGCCAGCAGACAACCCCCCGGACAGGGGGGCAATGAGCAGTTCTTC. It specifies CASRQPPGQGGNEQFF.

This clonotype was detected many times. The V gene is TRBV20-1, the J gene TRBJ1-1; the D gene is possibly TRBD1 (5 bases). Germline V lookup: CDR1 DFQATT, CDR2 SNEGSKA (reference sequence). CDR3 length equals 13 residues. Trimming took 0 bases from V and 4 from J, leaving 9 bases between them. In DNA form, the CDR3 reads TGCAGTGCTAGAGATCGGGGGGGCACTGAAGCTTTCTTT. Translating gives CSARDRGGTEAFF.